The 32 T cell receptor beta chains in this list originate from one sample, sequenced in a study of T cells in Graves' hyperthyroidism and ophthalmopathy (dated by TCRdb to between 2018 and 2021). Library construction relied on multiplex PCR. Sequencing used an Illumina HiSeq 2000. The TCR beta CDR3 regions were amplified from the RNA transcripts. The first round of RT-PCR for the TCR CDR3 was performed with the HTBI primer set and the Qiagen OneStep RT-PCR kit. In TCRdb, the public reads were trimmed at Q25 with fastp and aligned with MiXCR, with productive beta chains retained. Identical CDR3 protein sequences are pooled into one entry, listed with their most common genes and DNA. This sample is represented by a few hundred thousand distinct CDR3 sequences; 40% to 55% of them were singletons. The top ten constitute around 8% of the sample. Material: peripheral blood or thyroid tissue (not recorded which). Receptors were obtained from a woman under 30 with Graves' hyperthyroidism.

The chain carries TRBV10-3 and TRBJ1-2; D not resolved. The V and J ends lost 4 bases and 8 bases respectively, with 11 bases between them. CDR1 and CDR2 (germline): ENHRY, SYGVKD. CDR3 length equals 12 residues. DNA for the CDR3: TGTGCCATCAGTGGTCTAGAGGAGGGCTACACCTTC. This sequence encodes CAISGLEEGYTF.

There are many counts of this clonotype. The chain combines TRBV20-1 with TRBJ2-7; D unclear. Germline V lookup: CDR1 DFQATT, CDR2 SNEGSKA (reference sequence). The CDR3 has 15 amino acids. The ends were cut back, 6 bases at V and 3 bases at J, with 21 bases in the middle. The CDR3 bases are TGCAGTGCCAATAACCCATCCCAGAACCTCTACGAGCAGTACTTC. Protein: CSANNPSQNLYEQYF.

Concerning this clonotype: No conserved phenylalanine or tryptophan ends this CDR3, so it is likely a read error. Because the CDR3's place on the DNA is in doubt, the DNA is left out and the CDR3 is given as listed by TCRdb. The chain carries TRBV7-3 and TRBJ2-2; the table's D call TRBD1 went unverified against the DNA. Inclusive of both ends, the CDR3 amounts to 10 amino acids. Germline V gene sequence: CDR1 SGHTA, CDR2 FQGTGA. CDR3 protein: CASSLRGVVA.

This clonotype was detected once. This chain connects TRBV10-3 to TRBJ1-1; TRBD1 agrees at 10 bases. There are 15 residues in the CDR3. CDR1 and CDR2 (germline): ENHRY, SYGVKD. Losses at the gene ends were 2 bases for V and 4 bases for J; bases not matched to a gene: 4. The CDR3 protein is CAISEPRTGGTEAFF. Here the CDR3 DNA reads TGTGCCATCAGTGAGCCCCGGACAGGGGGCACTGAAGCTTTCTTT.

This rearrangement joins TRBV25-1 to TRBJ2-2, with 11 positions matching TRBD1. This CDR3 region has 16 residues. V was pared by 5 bases and J by 5 bases, with 7 bases of the junction left unmatched. Germline V CDR1 and CDR2: MGHDK, SYGVNS. The CDR3 loop reads CASSLYGTGGTGELFF. The DNA for the CDR3 is TGTGCCAGCAGTCTCTATGGGACAGGGGGGACCGGGGAGCTGTTTTTT.

A note on this clonotype: The final CDR3 position lacks the conserved phenylalanine or tryptophan, pointing to a likely read error. The chain recombines TRBV25-1 with TRBJ2-5; TRBD2 matches at 11 bases. The CDR3 has 15 residues. V trimming: 4 bases; J trimming: 5 bases; junction bases outside the gene matches: 6. Looked up from germline, CDR1 is MGHDK and CDR2 is SYGVNS. The DNA for the CDR3 is TGTGCCAGCAGTGCTAGCCCTAGCGGGAGGGAGACCCAGTACCTC. Its translation: CASSASPSGRETQYL.

This sequence joins TRBV24-1 and TRBJ1-5; TRBD1 matches at 7 bases. The V gene end was trimmed by 4 bases and the J gene end by 4 bases; junction bases not matched to a gene: 6. CDR3 length equals 15 residues. The germline CDR1 and CDR2 sequences are KGHDR and SFDVKD. In DNA form, the CDR3 reads TGTGCCACCAGTGAAAGACAGGGAGGTAATCAGCCCCAGCATTTT. This encodes CATSERQGGNQPQHF.

The table lists this clonotype with many counts. At one of its ends the junction is not consistent with the germline gene, which may arise from a read error. The CDR3 DNA is TGTGCCAGCATTAACGAAGGGAACGCTGAAGCTTTCTTT. The encoded protein is CASINEGNAEAFF. The chain is built from TRBV6-5 and TRBJ1-1; D call uncertain. This CDR3 has 13 residues. The germline V gene encodes CDR1 MNHEY and CDR2 SVGAGI.

For this clonotype: Just one base apart from a much larger clone, this may be a read error. The chain uses TRBV12-3 or TRBV12-4 and TRBJ2-5, with 11 bases identical to TRBD2. This CDR3 contains 16 residues. DNA of the CDR3: TGTGCCAGCAGCCCTAATAGCGGGAGGGCCGGGGAGACCCAGCACTTC. Amino acid sequence: CASSPNSGRAGETQHF.

The chain is built from TRBV6-1 and TRBJ2-7; D remains ambiguous. Germline V CDR1 and CDR2: MNHNS, SASEGT. The CDR3 runs to 11 residues. With 5 bases removed from V and 4 bases from J, the gap between germline ends came to 6 bases. The CDR3 sequence: CASSWQYEQYF. CDR3 DNA sequence: TGTGCCAGCAGTTGGCAGTACGAGCAGTACTTC.

J is TRBJ1-2 and V is TRBV15, with TRBD1 identical over 7 bases. V shed 3 bases and J 7 bases; nucleotides not matched to a gene: 8. The CDR3 loop spans 14 amino acids. CDR1 LNHNV and CDR2 YYDKDF come from the germline V gene (reference sequence). The CDR3 DNA reads TGTGCCACCAGCAGCGTAGTGACAGGGTCTGGCTACACCTTC. It yields the protein CATSSVVTGSGYTF.

This chain links TRBV10-3 with TRBJ1-2; 7 positions agree with TRBD1. J gave up 3 bases and V 2 bases, and 6 bases lay outside the gene matches. CDR3 length equals 15 residues. Germline loops: CDR1 ENHRY, CDR2 SYGVKD. The CDR3 region has the DNA TGTGCCATCAGTGAGCCCCGGGGGACAGACTATGGCTACACCTTC. Amino acid sequence: CAISEPRGTDYGYTF.

Many counts were recorded for this clonotype. The chain recombines TRBV30 with TRBJ2-2, with 7 positions matching TRBD1. Losses at the gene ends were 4 bases for V and 7 bases for J; bases not matched to a gene: 6. The germline V gene has CDR1 GTSNPN and CDR2 SVGIG (reference sequence). CDR3 length equals 13 residues. CDR3 bases: TGTGCCTGGATGGACAGGCTGGTCGGGGAGCTGTTTTTT. Amino acids: CAWMDRLVGELFF.

The chain has TRBV7-9 and TRBJ1-2, with D tentatively TRBD1 (6 bases). The CDR3 extends over 12 amino acids. The germline V gene encodes CDR1 SEHNR and CDR2 FQNEAQ (reference sequence). Deletions cut 7 bases from V and 4 bases from J, with 10 bases between. CDR3 loop: CASMMTGYGYTF. In DNA, the CDR3 is TGTGCCAGCATGATGACAGGCTATGGCTACACCTTC.

There are a few counts of this clonotype. The V call is TRBV6-5, the J call TRBJ2-5; D gene ambiguous. V dropped 4 bases and J dropped 2 bases, with 17 bases sitting between them. Germline V gene lookup returns CDR1 MNHEY and CDR2 SVGAGI. The CDR3 runs to 16 residues. The CDR3 coding sequence is TGTGCCAGCAGTTTATCGTTGGCAGGTGCTCAAGAGACCCAGTACTTC. Amino acids: CASSLSLAGAQETQYF.

In this sample, this clonotype turned up many times. For the CDR3, the DNA is TGTGCCAGCAGTGAAGAGACAAGTGGCTACACCTTC. Its protein is CASSEETSGYTF. The chain is built from TRBV2 and TRBJ1-2; D is undetermined. Between the trimmed V and J ends, which lost 1 base and 7 bases, there was a span of 7 bases. The CDR3 is made up of 12 amino acids. CDR1 is SNHLY, CDR2 FYNNEI, per germline.

At least ten counts were recorded for this clonotype. The chain employs TRBV12-3 or TRBV12-4 and TRBJ2-7; TRBD2 agrees at 10 bases. The CDR3 totals 15 residues. The V and J ends lost 5 bases and 0 bases, in that order; junction bases with no gene match: 4. CDR3 region: CASSASSGSSYEQYF. CDR3 in DNA: TGTGCCAGCAGTGCCTCTAGCGGGAGCTCCTACGAGCAGTACTTC.

The rearrangement links TRBV7-9 to TRBJ1-5; D gene ambiguous. Germline CDR1 and CDR2: SEHNR and FQNEAQ (reference sequence). V was pared by 1 base and J by 11 bases, with 15 bases between. The CDR3 is 14 residues long. The CDR3 is CASSLGGPRETQHF. The CDR3 DNA sequence: TGTGCCAGCAGCTTAGGTGGGCCGAGAGAGACCCAGCATTTT.

The chain uses TRBV12-5 and TRBJ2-7, with D perhaps TRBD1 (5 bases). Trimming pared 0 bases from V and 2 bases from J, leaving 26 bases between. Per the germline V gene, CDR1 is LGHNT and CDR2 is FRNRAP. The CDR3 runs to 20 residues. The CDR3 DNA reads as TGTGCTAGTGGTTTGGTACTGGGAAGTCAGGGATTGGGAAGGACCTACGAGCAGTACTTC. Protein sequence: CASGLVLGSQGLGRTYEQYF.

The chain is built from TRBV29-1 and TRBJ2-2; D unresolved. In germline, CDR1 is SQVTM, CDR2 ANQGSEA. The CDR3 is made up of 15 amino acids. V was clipped by 7 bases and J by 3 bases, with 18 bases between them. CDR3 region: CSAKVQSVYTGELFF. The DNA for the CDR3 is TGCAGCGCGAAAGTCCAGTCGGTGTACACCGGGGAGCTGTTTTTT.

The J gene is TRBJ2-1, the V gene TRBV7-2; 13 bases map to TRBD2. Germline-derived CDR1 and CDR2 are SGHTA and FQGNSA. J gave up 0 bases and V 0 bases, and 2 bases lay outside the gene matches. The CDR3 runs 18 residues. CDR3 region: CASSLAGLAGVSYNEQFF. The DNA for the CDR3 is TGTGCCAGCAGCTTAGCAGGACTAGCGGGAGTCTCCTACAATGAGCAGTTCTTC. The whole variable domain, remainder taken from reference TRBV7-2 and TRBJ2-1, is GAGVSQSPSNKVTEKGKDVELRCDPISGHTALYWYRQSLGQGLEFLIYFQGNSAPDKSGLPSDRFSAERTGGSVSTLTIQRTQQEDSAVYLCASSLAGLAGVSYNEQFFGPGTRLTVL.

Details on this clonotype: Compared with germline, one end of the junction differs, possibly owing to a read error. The rearrangement uses TRBV7-9 and TRBJ1-1; D uncertain. Per the germline V gene, CDR1 is SEHNR and CDR2 is FQNEAQ (reference sequence). The CDR3 length is 13 residues. The CDR3 sequence: CASSLISTGEQFF. Here the CDR3 DNA reads TGTGCCAGCAGCTTAATATCTACCGGGGAGCAGTTTTTT.

Of note for this clonotype: At one end the junction does not follow the germline gene, possibly because of a read error. The CDR3 reads CASSPGTDEKLCF. In DNA, the CDR3 is TGTGCCAGCAGCCCTGGGACAGATGAAAAACTGTGTTTT. The chain joins TRBV7-9 to TRBJ1-4; 7 bases are a match to TRBD1. CDR3 length: 13 amino acids. Germline CDR1 SEHNR, CDR2 FQNEAQ (reference sequence).

The gene calls are TRBV29-1 and TRBJ2-7; a weak D match, TRBD2 (6 bases). CDR3 size: 12 residues. Germline V lookup: CDR1 SQVTM, CDR2 ANQGSEA. V gave up 7 bases and J gave up 0 bases, with 10 bases separating them. The CDR3 DNA is TGCAGCGCCGGGACTCACTCCTACGAGCAGTACTTC. It encodes CSAGTHSYEQYF.

As regards this clonotype: A much larger clone sits a single nucleotide away, making a read error possible. This chain uses TRBV12-3 or TRBV12-4 with TRBJ2-2, with 9 positions matching TRBD2. The CDR3 has 18 amino acids. With 8 bases clipped from V and 3 bases from J, the junction kept 16 bases outside the gene matches. The CDR3 coding sequence is TGTGCCAGCGTTGGGGTCGGGCGGGAGGGCCAGTACACCGGGGAGCTGTTTTTT. Protein sequence: CASVGVGREGQYTGELFF.

Comments on this clonotype: Without the conserved terminal phenylalanine or tryptophan, this CDR3 likely stems from a read error. It is unclear where the CDR3 begins or ends on the DNA, so no DNA is shown, and the CDR3 is as TCRdb lists it. This chain uses TRBV20-1 with TRBJ1-4; the table's D call TRBD1 went unverified against the DNA. Including both end residues, the CDR3 is 10 amino acids long. CDR1 and CDR2 (germline): DFQATT, SNEGSKA (reference sequence). CDR3 sequence: CSATSSRGIE.

This clonotype was recorded at least ten times. The J gene is TRBJ2-7, the V gene TRBV5-5; D unclear. The CDR3 spans 15 residues. Looked up from germline, CDR1 is SGHKS and CDR2 is YYEKEE (reference sequence). Trimming left V 4 bases short and J 0 bases short, with 14 bases between. The CDR3 spells CASSLIWESSYEQYF. In DNA, the CDR3 is TGTGCCAGCAGCCTGATTTGGGAAAGCTCCTACGAGCAGTACTTC.

This rearrangement joins TRBV2 to TRBJ2-7; either TRBD1 or TRBD2 may supply D (6 bases each). The V gene's germline CDR1 is SNHLY and CDR2 FYNNEI. The CDR3 is 16 amino acids. Here the CDR3 DNA reads TGTGCTACTAGCAGCGTAGCTCCAGGGGATTTTTACGAGCAGTACTTC. This gives the protein CATSSVAPGDFYEQYF.

In its sample, this clonotype was seen once. The V and J genes are TRBV20-1 and TRBJ2-5; TRBD2 agrees at 11 bases. Germline loops: CDR1 DFQATT, CDR2 SNEGSKA (reference sequence). The V segment lost 6 bases and the J segment 3 bases; nucleotides outside the gene matches: 6. This CDR3 is built from 14 residues. The CDR3 here is CSASGTSGKETQYF. Here the CDR3 DNA reads TGCAGTGCCTCGGGGACTAGCGGAAAAGAGACCCAGTACTTC.

This clonotype was seen many times. The rearrangement uses TRBV5-1 and TRBJ2-7, with D unresolved. The CDR3 runs 15 residues. Germline assignment: CDR1 SGHRS and CDR2 YFSETQ. The V end was cut by 3 bases, the J end by 3 bases, with 16 bases between. This CDR3 is CASSYGSARDYEQYF. DNA for the CDR3: TGCGCCAGCAGCTACGGTTCAGCGAGAGACTACGAGCAGTACTTC.

The chain carries TRBV19 and TRBJ2-5; TRBD1 matches 7 bases. The trim removed 7 bases at V and 3 bases at J, leaving 8 bases unmatched. This CDR3 region has 14 residues. Germline V gene sequence: CDR1 LNHDA, CDR2 SQIVND (reference sequence). The CDR3 reads CASTHRGLKETQYF. In DNA, the CDR3 is TGTGCCAGTACCCATAGGGGGCTGAAAGAGACCCAGTACTTC.

In this sample, this clonotype turned up many times. The rearrangement joins TRBV20-1 to TRBJ1-1; a weak D match, TRBD1 (5 bases). This CDR3 contains 15 residues. Trimming cost V 2 bases and J 0 bases, with 13 bases left between them. Per the germline V gene, CDR1 is DFQATT and CDR2 is SNEGSKA (reference sequence). In DNA form, the CDR3 reads TGCAGTGCTAGAACCTGGGGGGTAATGAACACTGAAGCTTTCTTT. Its translation is CSARTWGVMNTEAFF.